This T cell receptor (beta chain) was sequenced for a study of cytomegalovirus exposure and HLA in healthy donors. Study-wide context: Samples from HLA-typed donors yielded about 85 million unique TCRs in an early data release.

V was shortened by 4 bases and J by 1 base, with 9 bases between the two germline ends. Germline lookup yields CDR1 SGHTA and CDR2 FQGNSA. The CDR3 loop spans 14 amino acids. Of note for this clone: Its target is unknown.

Study-wide results and caveats: A later examination showed that TCR association rates differed by HLA locus, with DRB1 most and HLA-C fewest.

The PCR used 60 Vbeta and 13 Jbeta primers. Profiled with immunoSEQ multiplex PCR; TCRdb holds only in-frame clones, not every one. Its table records about 87,000 clones. The sequencing input was PBMCs. The V gene is TRBV7-2, the J gene TRBJ2-3; D remains ambiguous. This TCR came from a man in his forties or fifties in good health and CMV-seropositive. The CDR3 bases are TGTGCCAGCAGCTACAACCTCGGCACAGATACGCAGTATTTT. It translates to CASSYNLGTDTQYF. Together with reference TRBV7-2 and TRBJ2-3, the CDR3 gives the full variable domain: GAGVSQSPSNKVTEKGKDVELRCDPISGHTALYWYRQSLGQGLEFLIYFQGNSAPDKSGLPSDRFSAERTGGSVSTLTIQRTQQEDSAVYLCASSYNLGTDTQYFGPGTRLTVL.